The 5 T cell receptor delta chains below were found in one sample sequenced in a study of Vδ1+ human thymocytes (dated by TCRdb to the late 2010s). No cognate antigen is known for these TCRs. Instrument used: Illumina MiSeq. RNA was extracted with the RNeasy mini kit and reverse transcribed using Superscript III. Multiplex PCR was used to generate CDR3 amplicons, with pooled V-gene forward primers and a constant-region reverse primer carrying Illumina adaptor overhangs. Identical DNA sequences were merged into single rows after TCRdb reprocessed the public reads with CATT. This sample lists 20,000 to 25,000 delta-chain clones; 8.1% were detected once. Of the sample, about 0.9% falls within the top ten clones. Overall study outcomes, separate from this receptor: The thymic TRG and TRD repertoires appeared highly polyclonal, with Gaussian CDR3 length distributions, in contrast to the oligoclonal repertoires of peripheral blood.

The sequenced sample was Vdelta1+ gamma-delta thymocytes from the thymus. The cell subset or site label, read with the paper, signifies: FACS-sorted CD3+ TCRalphabeta- TCRVdelta1+ TCRVdelta2- thymocytes. The receptors were sampled from a child under three years old who had congenital heart surgery.

The chain is built from TRDV1 and TRDJ1; 10 nucleotides match TRDD3. The ends lost 0 bases at V and 4 bases at J; junction bases unmatched: 17. The CDR3 is 20 residues long. The germline gives CDR1 TSWWSYY, CDR2 QGS. CDR3 DNA: TGTGCTCTTGGGGAACTCCCAATATCGGGGGGATACGCCGACGACGATAAACTCATCTTT. It is translated as CALGELPISGGYADDDKLIF.

In its sample, this clone was seen a few times. The chain joins TRDV1 to TRDJ1; possible D gene TRDD3, 6 bases. The CDR3 is 19 amino acids. The V gene lost 0 bases and the J gene lost 2 bases, with 22 bases spanning the gap. Germline assignment: CDR1 TSWWSYY and CDR2 QGS. DNA for the CDR3: TGTGCTCTTGGGGAACTTGCTCCTTATGGGGGGTGCTGGACCGATAAACTCATCTTT. Protein: CALGELAPYGGCWTDKLIF.

Details on this clone: Relative to the germline gene, one junction end is altered; a read error may explain this. Other DNA sequences in the same sample also yield this CDR3. J is TRDJ1 and V is TRDV2; 11 bases fit TRDD3. The CDR3 is 16 amino acids. CDR1 and CDR2 (germline): GEAIGNYY, EKD. CDR3 region: CACELLGDNTTDKLIF. CDR3 sequence (DNA): TGTGCCTGTGAGCTACTGGGGGATAACACCACCGATAAACTCATCTTC.

This chain connects TRDV1 to TRDJ1; possibly TRDD3 for D (6 bases). The germline CDR1 and CDR2 sequences are TSWWSYY and QGS. This CDR3 is 19 amino acids long. V dropped 1 base and J dropped 0 bases, with 21 bases sitting between them. The CDR3 spells CALGERGPLGVLYTDKLIF. The CDR3, as DNA: TGTGCTCTTGGGGAACGGGGCCCTTTGGGGGTCTTGTACACCGATAAACTCATCTTT.

As concerns this clone: Other DNA sequences from this sample encode an identical CDR3 as well. This chain connects TRDV1 to TRDJ1, with TRDD3 matching over 8 bases. The CDR3 totals 15 residues. The germline CDR1 and CDR2 sequences are TSWWSYY and QGS. V dropped 0 bases and J dropped 2; count of bases not matched to a gene: 2. As DNA, the CDR3 is TGTGCTCTTGGGGAACTAGGGGATACAACCGATAAACTCATCTTT. Translating it yields CALGELGDTTDKLIF.